Given below is one T cell receptor beta chain in context. The antigen remains undetermined. The source of the sample is a study of STAT5B mutations in CD4+ large granular lymphocyte leukemia. Study-level results: Top patient clones used TRBV06 genes more often: 8/27 versus 2/35 in controls.

Germline assignment: CDR1 ENHRY and CDR2 SYGVKD. Trimming took off 11 bases at V and 0 bases at J, with 10 bases between the two ends. The CDR3 spans 13 residues. The assay was run at survey level. The assay was immunoSEQ multiplex PCR, and TCRdb's table has in-frame clones only and misses some. The sample has some 32,000 clones, 65% to 75% seen once. The sequence derives from a human donor in good health. The rearrangement uses TRBV10-3 and TRBJ1-4; D is uncertain. Material: CD4+ T cells from blood buffy coats. DNA for the CDR3: TGTGCCGTCCAGCGCTCAACTAATGAAAAACTGTTTTTT. Translated, it gives CAVQRSTNEKLFF.